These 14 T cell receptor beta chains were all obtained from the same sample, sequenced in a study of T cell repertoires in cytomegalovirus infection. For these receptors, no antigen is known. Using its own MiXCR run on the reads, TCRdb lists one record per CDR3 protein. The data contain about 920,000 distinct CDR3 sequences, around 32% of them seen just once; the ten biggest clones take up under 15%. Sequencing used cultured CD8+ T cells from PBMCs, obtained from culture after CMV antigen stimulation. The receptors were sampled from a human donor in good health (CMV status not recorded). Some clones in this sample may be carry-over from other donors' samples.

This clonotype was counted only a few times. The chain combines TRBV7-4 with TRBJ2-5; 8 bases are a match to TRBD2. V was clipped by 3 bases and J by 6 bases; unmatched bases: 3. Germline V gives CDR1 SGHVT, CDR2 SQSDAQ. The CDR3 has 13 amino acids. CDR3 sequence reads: CASSFRGGQTQYF. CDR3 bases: TGTGCCAGCAGCTTTCGGGGGGGGCAGACCCAGTACTTC.

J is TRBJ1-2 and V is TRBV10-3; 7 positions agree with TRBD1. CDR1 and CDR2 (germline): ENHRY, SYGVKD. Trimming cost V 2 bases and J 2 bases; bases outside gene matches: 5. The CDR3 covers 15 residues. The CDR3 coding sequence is TGTGCCATCAGTGAGGTTTCAGGGGGAAACTATGGCTACACCTTC. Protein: CAISEVSGGNYGYTF.

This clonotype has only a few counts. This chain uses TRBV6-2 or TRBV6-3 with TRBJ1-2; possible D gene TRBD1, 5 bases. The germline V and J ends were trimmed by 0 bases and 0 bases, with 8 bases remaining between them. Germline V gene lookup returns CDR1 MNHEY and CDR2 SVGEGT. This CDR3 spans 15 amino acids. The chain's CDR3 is CASSYSRQPNYGYTF. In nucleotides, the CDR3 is TGTGCCAGCAGTTACTCGAGACAGCCTAACTATGGCTACACCTTC.

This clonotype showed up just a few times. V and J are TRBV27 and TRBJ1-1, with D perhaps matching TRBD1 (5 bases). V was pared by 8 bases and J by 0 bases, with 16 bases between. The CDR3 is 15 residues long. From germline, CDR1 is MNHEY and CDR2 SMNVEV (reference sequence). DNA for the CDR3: TGTGCCAGCCACATAAACTGGGGACTGAACACTGAAGCTTTCTTT. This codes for CASHINWGLNTEAFF.

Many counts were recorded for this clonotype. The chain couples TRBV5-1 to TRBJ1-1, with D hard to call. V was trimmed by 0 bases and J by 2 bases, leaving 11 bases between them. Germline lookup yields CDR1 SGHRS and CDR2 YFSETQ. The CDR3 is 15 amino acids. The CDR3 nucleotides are TGCGCCAGCAGCTTGGCCGGCCGGATAAACACTGAAGCTTTCTTT. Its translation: CASSLAGRINTEAFF.

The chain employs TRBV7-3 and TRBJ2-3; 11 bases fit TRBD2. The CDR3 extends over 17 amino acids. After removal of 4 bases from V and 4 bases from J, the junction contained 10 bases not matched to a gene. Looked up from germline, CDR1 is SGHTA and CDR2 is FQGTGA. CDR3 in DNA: TGTGCCAGCAGCTCCCACGATAGCGGGGGGGCGTCAGATACGCAGTATTTT. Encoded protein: CASSSHDSGGASDTQYF.

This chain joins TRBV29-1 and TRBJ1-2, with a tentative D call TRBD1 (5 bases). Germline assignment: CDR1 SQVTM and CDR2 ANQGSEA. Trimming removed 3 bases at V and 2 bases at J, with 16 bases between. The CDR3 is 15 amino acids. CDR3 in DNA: TGCAGCGTTGATCGCGCCGGGACGGACAACTATGGCTACACCTTC. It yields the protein CSVDRAGTDNYGYTF.

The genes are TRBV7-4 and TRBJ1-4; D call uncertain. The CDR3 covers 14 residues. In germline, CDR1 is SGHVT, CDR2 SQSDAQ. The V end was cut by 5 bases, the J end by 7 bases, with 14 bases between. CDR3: CASSPGSAPEKLFF. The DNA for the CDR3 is TGTGCCAGCAGCCCGGGAAGTGCCCCTGAAAAACTGTTTTTT.

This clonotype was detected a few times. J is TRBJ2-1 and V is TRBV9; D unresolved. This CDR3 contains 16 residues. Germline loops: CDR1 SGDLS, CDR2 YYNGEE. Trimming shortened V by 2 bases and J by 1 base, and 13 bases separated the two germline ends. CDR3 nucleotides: TGTGCCAGCAGCGTGGGTGCGGCAGTTTCCTACAATGAGCAGTTCTTC. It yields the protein CASSVGAAVSYNEQFF. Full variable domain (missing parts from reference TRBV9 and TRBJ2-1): DSGVTQTPKHLITATGQRVTLRCSPRSGDLSVYWYQQSLDQGLQFLIQYYNGEERAKGNILERFSAQQFPDLHSELNLSSLELGDSALYFCASSVGAAVSYNEQFFGPGTRLTVL.

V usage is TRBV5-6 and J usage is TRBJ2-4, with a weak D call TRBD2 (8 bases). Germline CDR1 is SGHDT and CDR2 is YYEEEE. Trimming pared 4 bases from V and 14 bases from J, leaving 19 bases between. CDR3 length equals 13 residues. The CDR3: CASSAGGQSPKYF. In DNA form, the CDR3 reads TGTGCCAGCAGCGCGGGGGGACAGAGCCCCAAGTACTTC.

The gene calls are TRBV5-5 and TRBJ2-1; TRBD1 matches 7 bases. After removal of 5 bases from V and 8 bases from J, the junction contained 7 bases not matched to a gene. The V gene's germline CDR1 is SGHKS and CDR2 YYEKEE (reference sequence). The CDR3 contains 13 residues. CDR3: CASRLQGSDEQFF. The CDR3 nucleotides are TGTGCCAGCAGGCTACAGGGGTCGGATGAGCAGTTCTTC.

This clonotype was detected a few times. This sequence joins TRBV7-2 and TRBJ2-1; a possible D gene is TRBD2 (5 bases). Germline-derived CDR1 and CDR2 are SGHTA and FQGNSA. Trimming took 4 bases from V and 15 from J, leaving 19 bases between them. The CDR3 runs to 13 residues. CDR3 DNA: TGTGCCAGCAGCTCCGGTAACCCACGACTATCGTTCTTC. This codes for CASSSGNPRLSFF.

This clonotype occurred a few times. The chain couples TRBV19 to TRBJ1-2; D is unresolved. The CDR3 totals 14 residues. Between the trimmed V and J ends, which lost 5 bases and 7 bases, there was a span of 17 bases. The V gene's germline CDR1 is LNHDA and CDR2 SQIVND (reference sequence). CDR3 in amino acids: CASSPREFLGGYTF. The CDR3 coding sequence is TGTGCCAGTAGTCCAAGGGAATTTCTAGGTGGCTACACCTTC.

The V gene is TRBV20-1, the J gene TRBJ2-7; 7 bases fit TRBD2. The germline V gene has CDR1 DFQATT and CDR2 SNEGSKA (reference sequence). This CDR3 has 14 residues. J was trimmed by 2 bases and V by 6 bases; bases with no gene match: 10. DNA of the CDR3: TGCAGTGCCCAGGACCCGGGGAGGGCCTACGAGCAGTACGTC. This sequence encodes CSAQDPGRAYEQYV.